This TCR beta chain was sequenced for a study of shared clonotypes between healthy human individuals. For the study at large: Each donor contributed plates that comprised three CD4 naive, three CD4 memory, two CD8 naive and one CD8 memory. Study-level results: The donor pool, a small one, limited the genetic and exposure-history diversity represented. Naive CD4 clonotypes overlapped across a few donors at approximately 4.5%.

To note about this clone: Its antigen is as yet unknown.

Terminally differentiated effector memory CD45RA+ cells were left out of the naive CD8 fraction, which was CD45RO-negative and positively selected for CCR7. The donor cohort consisted entirely of Caucasian adults residing in Nashville, Tennessee. This CDR3 spans 13 amino acids. The V gene's germline CDR1 is SGHRS and CDR2 YFSETQ. The trim removed 5 bases at V and 4 bases at J, leaving 5 bases unmatched. The table came from immunoSEQ multiplex PCR; TCRdb's copy has only in-frame clones and leaves some out. The sample includes about 1,800,000 clones, about 95% of them seen just once. This TCR was sampled from a man between 18 and 29 years old in good health. This sequence joins TRBV5-1 and TRBJ2-7; TRBD1 agrees at 8 bases. The specimen was naive CD8+ T cells sorted from blood. CDR3 sequence: CASRMTGEYEQYF. CDR3 in DNA: TGCGCCAGCAGAATGACAGGGGAATACGAGCAGTACTTC.